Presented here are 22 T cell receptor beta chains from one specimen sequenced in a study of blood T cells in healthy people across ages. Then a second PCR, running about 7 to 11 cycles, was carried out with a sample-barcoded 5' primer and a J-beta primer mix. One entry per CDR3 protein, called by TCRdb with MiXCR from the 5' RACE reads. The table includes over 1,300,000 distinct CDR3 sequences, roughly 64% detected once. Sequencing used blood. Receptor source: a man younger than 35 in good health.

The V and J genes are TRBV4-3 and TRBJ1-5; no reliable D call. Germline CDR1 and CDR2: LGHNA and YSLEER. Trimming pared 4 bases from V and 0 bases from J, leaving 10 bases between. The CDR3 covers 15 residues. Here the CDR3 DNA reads TGCGCCAGCAGCCGAGGACGGTATAGCAATCAGCCCCAGCATTTT. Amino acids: CASSRGRYSNQPQHF.

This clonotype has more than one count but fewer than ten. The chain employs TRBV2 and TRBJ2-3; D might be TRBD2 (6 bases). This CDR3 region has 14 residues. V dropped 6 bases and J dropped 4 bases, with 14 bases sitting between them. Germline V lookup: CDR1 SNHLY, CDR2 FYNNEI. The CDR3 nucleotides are TGTGCCAGCAGGAGGCTACTAGCTGCAGATACGCAGTATTTT. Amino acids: CASRRLLAADTQYF.

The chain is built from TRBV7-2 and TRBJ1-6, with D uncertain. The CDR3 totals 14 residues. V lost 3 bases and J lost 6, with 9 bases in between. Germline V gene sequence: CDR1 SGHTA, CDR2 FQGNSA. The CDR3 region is CASSFSVVNSPLHF. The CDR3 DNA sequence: TGTGCCAGCAGCTTTTCAGTGGTTAATTCACCCCTCCACTTT.

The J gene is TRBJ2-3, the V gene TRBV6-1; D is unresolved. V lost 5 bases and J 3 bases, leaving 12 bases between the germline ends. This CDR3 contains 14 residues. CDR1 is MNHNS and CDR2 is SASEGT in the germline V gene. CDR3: CASSFQIHTDTQYF. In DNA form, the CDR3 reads TGTGCCAGCAGTTTCCAGATACATACAGATACGCAGTATTTT.

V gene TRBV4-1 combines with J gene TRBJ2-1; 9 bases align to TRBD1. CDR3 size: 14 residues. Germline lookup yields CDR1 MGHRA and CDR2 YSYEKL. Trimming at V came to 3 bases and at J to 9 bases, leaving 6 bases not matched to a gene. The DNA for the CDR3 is TGCGCCAGCAGCCACCCACAGGGGGCGGGTGAGCAGTTCTTC. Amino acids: CASSHPQGAGEQFF.

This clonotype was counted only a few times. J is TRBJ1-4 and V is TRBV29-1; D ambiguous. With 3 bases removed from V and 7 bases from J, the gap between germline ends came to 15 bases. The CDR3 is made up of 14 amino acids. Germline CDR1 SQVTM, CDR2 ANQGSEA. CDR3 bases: TGCAGCGTTGATGACGGCCCTCCTGGTGAAAAACTGTTTTTT. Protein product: CSVDDGPPGEKLFF.

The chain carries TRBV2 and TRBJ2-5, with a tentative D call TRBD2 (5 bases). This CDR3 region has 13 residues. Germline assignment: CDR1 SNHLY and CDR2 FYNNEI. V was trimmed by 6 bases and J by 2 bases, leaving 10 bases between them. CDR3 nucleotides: TGTGCCAGCAGGAGGAGGAGTCAAGAGACCCAGTACTTC. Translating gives CASRRRSQETQYF. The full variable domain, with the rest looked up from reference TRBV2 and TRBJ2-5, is EPEVTQTPSHQVTQMGQEVILRCVPISNHLYFYWYRQILGQKVEFLVSFYNNEISEKSEIFDDQFSVERPDGSNFTLKIRSTKLEDSAMYFCASRRRSQETQYFGPGTRLLVL.

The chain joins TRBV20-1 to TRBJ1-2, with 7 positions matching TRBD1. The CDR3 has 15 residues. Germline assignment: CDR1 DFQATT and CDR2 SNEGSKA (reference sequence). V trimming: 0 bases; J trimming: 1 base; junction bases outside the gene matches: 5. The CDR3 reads CSARDGQVNNYGYTF. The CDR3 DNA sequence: TGCAGTGCTAGAGATGGACAGGTCAATAACTATGGCTACACCTTC.

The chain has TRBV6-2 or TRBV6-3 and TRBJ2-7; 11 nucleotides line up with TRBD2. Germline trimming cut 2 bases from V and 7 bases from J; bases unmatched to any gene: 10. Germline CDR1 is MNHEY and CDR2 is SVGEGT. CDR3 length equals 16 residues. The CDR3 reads CASSYTSGSLYNEQYF. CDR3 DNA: TGTGCCAGCAGTTACACTAGCGGGAGCCTATACAATGAGCAGTACTTC.

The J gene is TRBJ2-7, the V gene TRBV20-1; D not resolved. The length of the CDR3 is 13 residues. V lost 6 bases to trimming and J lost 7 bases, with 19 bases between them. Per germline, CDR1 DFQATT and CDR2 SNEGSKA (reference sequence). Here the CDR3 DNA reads TGCAGTGCCAGTTCAGCCTCCCCCGGGGAGCAGTACTTC. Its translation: CSASSASPGEQYF.

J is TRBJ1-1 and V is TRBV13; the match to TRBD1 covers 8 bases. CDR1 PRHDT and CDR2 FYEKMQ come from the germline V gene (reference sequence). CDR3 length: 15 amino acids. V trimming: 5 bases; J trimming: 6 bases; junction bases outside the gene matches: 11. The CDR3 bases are TGTGCCAGCAGCGCCGTACAGGGGGGTTTTGCTGAAGCTTTCTTT. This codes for CASSAVQGGFAEAFF. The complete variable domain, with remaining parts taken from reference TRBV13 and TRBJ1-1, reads AAGVIQSPRHLIKEKRETATLKCYPIPRHDTVYWYQQGPGQDPQFLISFYEKMQSDKGSIPDRFSAQQFSDYHSELNMSSLELGDSALYFCASSAVQGGFAEAFFGQGTRLTVV.

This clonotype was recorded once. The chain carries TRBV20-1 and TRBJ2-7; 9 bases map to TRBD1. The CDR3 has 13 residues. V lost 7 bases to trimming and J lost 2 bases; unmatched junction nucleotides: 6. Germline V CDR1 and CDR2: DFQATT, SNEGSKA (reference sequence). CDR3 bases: TGCAGTGTCCACCGGGACAGGGCCTACGAGCAGTACTTC. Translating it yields CSVHRDRAYEQYF.

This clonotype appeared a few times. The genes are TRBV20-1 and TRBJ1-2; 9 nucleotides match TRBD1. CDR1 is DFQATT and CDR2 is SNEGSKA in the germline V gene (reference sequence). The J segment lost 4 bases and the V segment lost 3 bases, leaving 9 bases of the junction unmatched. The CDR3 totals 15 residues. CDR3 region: CSASPDRGFFYGYTF. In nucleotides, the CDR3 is TGCAGTGCTAGCCCGGACAGGGGCTTCTTCTATGGCTACACCTTC.

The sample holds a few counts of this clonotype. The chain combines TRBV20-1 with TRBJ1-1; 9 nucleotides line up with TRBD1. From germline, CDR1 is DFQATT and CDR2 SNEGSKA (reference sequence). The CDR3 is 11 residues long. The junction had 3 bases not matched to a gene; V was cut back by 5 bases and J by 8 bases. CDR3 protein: CSAPGTGEAFF. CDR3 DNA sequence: TGCAGTGCTCCCGGGACAGGGGAAGCTTTCTTT.

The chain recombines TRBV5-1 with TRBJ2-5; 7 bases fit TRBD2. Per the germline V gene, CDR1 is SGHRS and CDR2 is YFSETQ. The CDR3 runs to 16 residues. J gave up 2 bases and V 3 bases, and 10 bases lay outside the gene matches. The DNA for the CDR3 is TGCGCCAGCAGCTGGGGGGACTACCAATCGCAAGAGACCCAGTACTTC. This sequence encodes CASSWGDYQSQETQYF. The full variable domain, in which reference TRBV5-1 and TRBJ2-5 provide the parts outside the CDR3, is KAGVTQTPRYLIKTRGQQVTLSCSPISGHRSVSWYQQTPGQGLQFLFEYFSETQRNKGNFPGRFSGRQFSNSRSEMNVSTLELGDSALYLCASSWGDYQSQETQYFGPGTRLLVL.

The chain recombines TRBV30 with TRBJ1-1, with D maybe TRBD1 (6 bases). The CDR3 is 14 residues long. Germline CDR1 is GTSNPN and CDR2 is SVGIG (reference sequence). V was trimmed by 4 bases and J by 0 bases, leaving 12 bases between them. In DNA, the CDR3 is TGTGCCTGGACAGGGGACGGAATGAACACTGAAGCTTTCTTT. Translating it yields CAWTGDGMNTEAFF.

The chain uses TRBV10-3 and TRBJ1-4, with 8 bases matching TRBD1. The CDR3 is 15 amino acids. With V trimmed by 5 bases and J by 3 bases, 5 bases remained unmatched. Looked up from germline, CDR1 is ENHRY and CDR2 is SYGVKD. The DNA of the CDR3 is TGTGCCATCAGTCTCGAGGGACAGGCTAATGAAAAACTGTTTTTT. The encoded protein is CAISLEGQANEKLFF.

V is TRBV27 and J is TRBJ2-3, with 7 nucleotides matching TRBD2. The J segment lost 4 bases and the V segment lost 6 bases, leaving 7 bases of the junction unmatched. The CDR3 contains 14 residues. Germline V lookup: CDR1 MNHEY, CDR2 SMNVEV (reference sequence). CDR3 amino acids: CASRLTSIADTQYF. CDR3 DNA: TGTGCCAGCAGACTGACTAGCATCGCAGATACGCAGTATTTT.

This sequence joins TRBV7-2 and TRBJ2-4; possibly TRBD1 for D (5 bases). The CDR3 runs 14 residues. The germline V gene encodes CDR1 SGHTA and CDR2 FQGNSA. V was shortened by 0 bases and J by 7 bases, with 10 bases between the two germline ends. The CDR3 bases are TGTGCCAGCAGCTTAGCGGTCAGGGCCAACATTCAGTACTTC. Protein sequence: CASSLAVRANIQYF.

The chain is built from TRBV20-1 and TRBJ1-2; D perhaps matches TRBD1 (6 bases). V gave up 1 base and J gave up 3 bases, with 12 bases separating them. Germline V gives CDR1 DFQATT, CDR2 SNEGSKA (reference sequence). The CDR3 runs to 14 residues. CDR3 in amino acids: CSARVPGVDYGYTF. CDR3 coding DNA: TGCAGTGCTAGAGTCCCAGGGGTTGACTATGGCTACACCTTC.

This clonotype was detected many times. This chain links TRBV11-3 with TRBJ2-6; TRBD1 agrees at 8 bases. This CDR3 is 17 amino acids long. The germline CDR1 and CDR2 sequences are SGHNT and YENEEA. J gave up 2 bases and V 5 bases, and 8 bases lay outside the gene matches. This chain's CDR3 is CASSRSGQGTGANVLTF. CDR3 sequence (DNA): TGTGCCAGCAGCCGTTCCGGACAGGGAACTGGGGCCAACGTCCTGACTTTC.

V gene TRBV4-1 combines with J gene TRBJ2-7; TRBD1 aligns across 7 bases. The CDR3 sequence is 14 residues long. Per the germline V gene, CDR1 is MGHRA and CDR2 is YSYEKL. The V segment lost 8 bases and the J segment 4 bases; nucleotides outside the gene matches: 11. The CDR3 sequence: CASQQGGADYEQYF. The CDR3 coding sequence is TGCGCCAGCCAGCAAGGGGGCGCAGATTACGAGCAGTACTTC.